This record covers a single T cell receptor (beta chain). Antigen: not known. This specimen belongs to a study of cytomegalovirus exposure and HLA in healthy donors. Notes on the study in general: Analysis performed later found around 15,000 TCR beta sequences associated with HLA alleles at 0.05 false discovery rate.

In germline, CDR1 is SGDLS, CDR2 YYNGEE. The CDR3 spans 16 residues. V was shortened by 0 bases and J by 4 bases, with 16 bases between the two germline ends. 13 Jbeta primers and 60 Vbeta primers were used for the PCR. The data were produced by immunoSEQ multiplex PCR, yet TCRdb's version contains in-frame clones alone and is incomplete. The table lists around 160,000 clones, approximately 83% of them singletons. The receptor's source is a woman younger than 35 in good health and CMV-seronegative. Sequences were obtained from PBMCs. The V gene is TRBV9, the J gene TRBJ1-2; D gene ambiguous. The CDR3 nucleotides are TGTGCCAGCAGCGTAGTTTCAGGCGTTAATACCTATGGCTACACCTTC. It encodes CASSVVSGVNTYGYTF.